The 21 T cell receptor gamma chains presented below share a single source sample, sequenced in a study of human gamma delta and Vdelta1 T cells. TCRdb called clones from the PCR reads again using CATT. The profile shows nearly 3,000 gamma-chain clones, 4% to 6.5% of them singletons. Sequencing was carried out using naive CD27+ Vdelta1 gamma-delta T cells from blood. The receptors here all came from a human donor in good health.

The sample holds a few counts of this clone. The protein TCRdb gives is from a much larger clone and does not agree with this DNA's translation at residue 5, likely a read error; the protein shown here comes from the DNA. V is TRGV2 and J is TRGJ1 or TRGJ2. The J gene was not available in TCRdb and was assigned here by matching the DNA to germline segments. Germline CDR1 reads EGSNGY; CDR2 reads YDSYNSKV. CDR3 length: 13 residues. The CDR3 DNA reads TGTGCCACCTGGTACGGGCGGTGGTATAAGAAACTCTTT. This gives the protein CATWYGRWYKKLF.

Of note for this clone: A read error likely explains why the TCRdb protein, taken from a much larger clone, differs from this DNA's translation at residue 7; the protein shown is translated from the DNA. The chain recombines TRGV5 with TRGJ1 or TRGJ2. Germline values: CDR1 VINAFY, CDR2 YDVSNSKD. V dropped 0 bases and J dropped 7; count of bases not matched to a gene: 9. The CDR3 covers 14 residues. The CDR3 is CATWDRSGRYKKLF. In nucleotides, the CDR3 is TGTGCCACCTGGGACAGGTCGGGGAGGTATAAGAAACTCTTT.

Worth noting for this clone: The TCRdb record carries a much larger clone's protein, which differs from this DNA's translation at residue 5; a read error is the likely cause, and the protein listed here is the DNA translation. The V gene is TRGV8, the J gene TRGJ1 or TRGJ2. The V gene end was trimmed by 6 bases and the J gene end by 0 bases; junction bases not matched to a gene: 5. From germline, CDR1 is VENAVY and CDR2 YDSYNSRV. The CDR3 is 13 residues long. The CDR3 bases are TGTGCCACCTGGTTTAAGAATTATTATAAGAAACTCTTT. As protein: CATWFKNYYKKLF.

Notes on this clone: A read error likely explains why the TCRdb protein, taken from a much larger clone, differs from this DNA's translation at residue 4; the protein shown is translated from the DNA. This sequence joins TRGV3 and TRGJ1 or TRGJ2. The junction had 13 bases not matched to a gene; V was cut back by 8 bases and J by 12 bases. The V gene's germline CDR1 is VTNTFY and CDR2 YDVSTARD (reference sequence). The CDR3 covers 11 residues. The CDR3 spells CATLDRVRKLF. In nucleotides, the CDR3 is TGTGCCACCTTGGATCGGGTTAGGAAACTCTTT.

The genes are TRGV3 and TRGJ1 or TRGJ2. The CDR3 runs 14 residues. Per the germline V gene, CDR1 is VTNTFY and CDR2 is YDVSTARD (reference sequence). V shed 0 bases and J 10 bases; nucleotides not matched to a gene: 12. This CDR3 is CATWDRRHYEKKLF. As DNA, the CDR3 is TGTGCCACCTGGGACAGGCGGCATTATGAGAAGAAACTCTTT.

The V gene is uncalled and the J gene is TRGJ1 or TRGJ2. This CDR3 spans 15 amino acids. For the CDR3, the DNA is TGTGCCACCTGGGACGGGGTCCTCCGTACGTGGGAGAAACTCTTT. Translation gives CATWDGVLRTWEKLF.

The rearrangement links TRGV9 to TRGJP1. The CDR3 covers 12 residues. The germline V gene has CDR1 GITISATS and CDR2 ISYDGTV (reference sequence). Trimming took 0 bases from V and 12 from J; bases not matched to a gene: 4. CDR3 nucleotides: TGTGCCTTGTGGGAGGTGAGAAGGTTCAAGATATTT. This sequence encodes CALWEVRRFKIF.

This clone is judged medium-sized. The genes are TRGV5 and TRGJ1 or TRGJ2. This CDR3 spans 11 amino acids. With V trimmed by 0 bases and J by 12 bases, 5 bases remained unmatched. Germline values: CDR1 VINAFY, CDR2 YDVSNSKD. CDR3 sequence: CATWDRHGKLF. In DNA form, the CDR3 reads TGTGCCACCTGGGACAGGCACGGGAAACTCTTT.

This clone turned up a few times. J is TRGJ1 or TRGJ2 and V is TRGV9. The CDR3 has 15 amino acids. The V gene end was trimmed by 0 bases and the J gene end by 10 bases; junction bases not matched to a gene: 15. Germline loops: CDR1 GITISATS, CDR2 ISYDGTV (reference sequence). CDR3 nucleotides: TGTGCCTTGTGGGAGGTGCGAATAACCGTGGCCAAGAAACTCTTT. Encoded protein: CALWEVRITVAKKLF.

The rearrangement links TRGV2 to TRGJ1 or TRGJ2. There are 17 residues in the CDR3. Trimming at V came to 0 bases and at J to 6 bases, leaving 17 bases not matched to a gene. Germline CDR1 and CDR2: EGSNGY and YDSYNSKV. The CDR3 DNA is TGTGCCACCTGGGACGGGCTTAGGGGAACTCGGGGTTATAAGAAACTCTTT. It is translated as CATWDGLRGTRGYKKLF.

As for this clone: No DNA is shown, since the ends of the CDR3 on it are uncertain; the CDR3 is the one TCRdb lists. The V gene is TRGV8; the J gene was not called. From germline, CDR1 is VENAVY and CDR2 YDSYNSRV. The CDR3 length equals 30 residues, ends included. The CDR3 protein is CATWILGGVVSLAVEQHLLSQVSIGRIQHF.

With respect to this clone: TCRdb lists the protein of a much larger clone for this DNA, which differs at residue 3, so this is likely a read error; the protein given here is translated from the DNA itself. The rearrangement links TRGV5 to TRGJ1 or TRGJ2. Germline V gene lookup returns CDR1 VINAFY and CDR2 YDVSNSKD. This CDR3 is built from 13 residues. The DNA of the CDR3 is TGTGCCGCCTGGGACGGGATTTATTATAAGAAACTCTTT. Translating gives CAAWDGIYYKKLF.

The V and J genes are TRGV2 and TRGJ1 or TRGJ2. Since TCRdb gives no J gene, matching the DNA to germline was used here to assign it. There are 13 residues in the CDR3. The germline CDR1 and CDR2 sequences are EGSNGY and YDSYNSKV. The V segment lost 5 bases and the J segment 5 bases; nucleotides outside the gene matches: 9. CDR3 region: CATWVQGHYKKLF. In nucleotides, the CDR3 is TGTGCCACCTGGGTCCAAGGCCATTATAAGAAACTCTTT.

This clone was recorded once. Without a V gene call, the J gene is given as TRGJ1 or TRGJ2. The CDR3 has 11 amino acids. The CDR3, as DNA: TGTGCAGCCGGGTATGGTTTTAAGAAACTCTTT. Protein product: CAAGYGFKKLF.

The V call is TRGV5, the J call TRGJ1 or TRGJ2. The CDR3 sequence is 13 residues long. The germline CDR1 and CDR2 sequences are VINAFY and YDVSNSKD. V lost 3 bases, J lost 2 bases, and 4 bases stayed unmatched. The CDR3 loop is CATWDGYYYKKLF. Here the CDR3 DNA reads TGTGCCACCTGGGACGGCTATTATTATAAGAAACTCTTT.

By frequency in the sample, this clone is large. This chain links TRGV3 with TRGJ1 or TRGJ2. The CDR3 sequence is 12 residues long. Germline lookup yields CDR1 VTNTFY and CDR2 YDVSTARD (reference sequence). The J segment lost 10 bases and the V segment lost 0 bases, leaving 6 bases of the junction unmatched. CDR3 bases: TGTGCCACCTGGGACAGGCGGGGGAAGAAACTCTTT. Translated: CATWDRRGKKLF.

This clone has more than one count but fewer than ten. TCRdb records a much larger clone's protein for this DNA, with a difference at residue 4 that likely arises from a read error; the protein given is the translation of the DNA. The genes are TRGV9 and TRGJ1 or TRGJ2. The CDR3 sequence is 13 residues long. CDR1 and CDR2 from the germline V gene are GITISATS and ISYDGTV (reference sequence). The CDR3 DNA is TGTGCCTTGCGGGAGGTGCGTAGTTATAAGAAACTCTTT. This sequence encodes CALREVRSYKKLF.

This clone was detected only a few times. The chain carries TRGV3 and TRGJ1 or TRGJ2. In germline, CDR1 is VTNTFY, CDR2 YDVSTARD (reference sequence). V gave up 2 bases and J gave up 6 bases; unmatched junction bases: 10. The CDR3 spans 14 residues. The CDR3 region has the DNA TGTGCCACCTGGGACATGCGGTGGCGTTATAAGAAACTCTTT. Amino acids: CATWDMRWRYKKLF.

This chain connects TRGV3 to TRGJ1 or TRGJ2. The J gene is not listed in TCRdb, so it was assigned here from a DNA match to germline. Trimming at V came to 1 base and at J to 5 bases, leaving 11 bases not matched to a gene. The CDR3 extends over 15 amino acids. Germline V gives CDR1 VTNTFY, CDR2 YDVSTARD (reference sequence). The CDR3 reads CATWDRRRGNYKKLF. The CDR3 region has the DNA TGTGCCACCTGGGACAGACGCAGAGGCAATTATAAGAAACTCTTT.

This clone came up a few times. The protein in TCRdb stems from a much larger clone and differs at residue 5 from this DNA's translation, likely a read error; here the protein is translated from the DNA. This chain connects TRGV5P to TRGJ1 or TRGJ2. TRGV5P is tagged as a pseudogene. The length of the CDR3 is 13 residues. The CDR3 coding sequence is TGTGCCACCTGGGTCAGGCTACGTTATAAGAAACTCTTT. Translating it yields CATWVRLRYKKLF.

This clone has more than one count but fewer than ten. A mismatch at residue 6 separates the TCRdb protein from the translated DNA, so the protein presented here was translated from the DNA. The chain uses TRGV3 and TRGJ1 or TRGJ2. Germline V gene data show CDR1 as VTNTFY and CDR2 as YDVSTARD (reference sequence). This CDR3 has 11 residues. V shed 2 bases, J shed 7 bases, and the junction held 2 bases outside the gene matches. The CDR3 reads CATWDKYKKLF. CDR3 DNA sequence: TGTGCCACCTGGGACAAATATAAGAAACTCTTT.